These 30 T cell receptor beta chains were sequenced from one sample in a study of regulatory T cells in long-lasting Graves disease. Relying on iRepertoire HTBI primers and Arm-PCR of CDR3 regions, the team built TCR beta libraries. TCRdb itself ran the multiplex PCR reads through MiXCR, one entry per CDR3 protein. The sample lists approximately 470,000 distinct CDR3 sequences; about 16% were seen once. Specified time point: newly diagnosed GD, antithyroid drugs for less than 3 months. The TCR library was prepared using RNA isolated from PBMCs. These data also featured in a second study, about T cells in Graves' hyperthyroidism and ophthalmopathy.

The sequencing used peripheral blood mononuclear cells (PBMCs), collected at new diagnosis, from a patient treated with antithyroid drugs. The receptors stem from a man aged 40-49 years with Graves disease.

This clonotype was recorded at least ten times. For the CDR3, the DNA is TGTGCCTGGGCAGTAGCGGGAGTCTTCAACGAGCAGTACTTC. Its translation is CAWAVAGVFNEQYF. The rearrangement joins TRBV30 to TRBJ2-7, with 9 positions matching TRBD2. V shed 5 bases, J shed 5 bases, and the junction held 10 bases outside the gene matches. Germline loops: CDR1 GTSNPN, CDR2 SVGIG (reference sequence). This CDR3 is 14 amino acids long.

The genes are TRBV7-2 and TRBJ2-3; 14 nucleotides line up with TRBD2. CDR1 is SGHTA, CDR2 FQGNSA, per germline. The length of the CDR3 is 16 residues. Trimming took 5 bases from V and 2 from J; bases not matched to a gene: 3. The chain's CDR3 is CASSVTSGRDTDTQYF. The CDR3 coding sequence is TGTGCCAGCAGCGTGACTAGCGGGAGGGACACAGATACGCAGTATTTT.

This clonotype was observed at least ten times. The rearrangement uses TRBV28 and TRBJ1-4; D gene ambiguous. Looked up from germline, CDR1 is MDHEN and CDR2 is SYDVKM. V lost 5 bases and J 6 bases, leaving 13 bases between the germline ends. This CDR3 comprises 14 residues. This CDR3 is CASSRPYRHEKLFF. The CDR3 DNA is TGTGCCAGCAGTCGTCCCTATAGGCATGAAAAACTGTTTTTT.

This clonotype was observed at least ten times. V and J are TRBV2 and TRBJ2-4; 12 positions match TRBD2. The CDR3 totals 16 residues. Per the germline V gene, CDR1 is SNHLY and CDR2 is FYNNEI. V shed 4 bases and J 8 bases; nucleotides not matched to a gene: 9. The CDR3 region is CASSAASGRAGDIQYF. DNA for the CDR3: TGTGCCAGCAGTGCCGCTAGCGGGAGGGCCGGGGACATTCAGTACTTC.

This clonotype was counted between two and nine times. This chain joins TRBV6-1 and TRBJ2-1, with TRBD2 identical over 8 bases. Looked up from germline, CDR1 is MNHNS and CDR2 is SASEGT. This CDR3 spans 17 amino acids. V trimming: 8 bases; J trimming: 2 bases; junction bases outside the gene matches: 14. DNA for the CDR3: TGTGCCAGCCATAGTTTTTCAACTAGCGGAACCTACAATGAGCAGTTCTTC. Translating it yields CASHSFSTSGTYNEQFF.

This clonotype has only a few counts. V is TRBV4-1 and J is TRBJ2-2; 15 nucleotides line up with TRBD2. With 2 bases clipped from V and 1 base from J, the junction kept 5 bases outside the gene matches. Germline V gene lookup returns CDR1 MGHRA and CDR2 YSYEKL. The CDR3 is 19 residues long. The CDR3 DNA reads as TGCGCCAGCAGCCAAAATATGGGACTAGCGGGAGGGAACACCGGGGAGCTGTTTTTT. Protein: CASSQNMGLAGGNTGELFF.

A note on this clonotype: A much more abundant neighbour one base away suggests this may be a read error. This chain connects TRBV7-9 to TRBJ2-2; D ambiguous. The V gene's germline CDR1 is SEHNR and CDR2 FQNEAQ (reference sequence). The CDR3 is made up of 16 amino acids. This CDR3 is CASSFYSVSSTGELFF. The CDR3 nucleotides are TGTGCCAGCAGCTTTTATTCTGTTAGCTCCACCGGAGAGCTGTTTTTT.

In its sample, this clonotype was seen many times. The CDR3 DNA reads TGTGCCAGCAGCGTAGAGGTGACTCGAGAGACCCAGTACTTC. Encoded protein: CASSVEVTRETQYF. The chain uses TRBV9 and TRBJ2-5; D remains ambiguous. The CDR3 totals 14 residues. Germline loops: CDR1 SGDLS, CDR2 YYNGEE. Trimming pared 0 bases from V and 4 bases from J, leaving 10 bases between.

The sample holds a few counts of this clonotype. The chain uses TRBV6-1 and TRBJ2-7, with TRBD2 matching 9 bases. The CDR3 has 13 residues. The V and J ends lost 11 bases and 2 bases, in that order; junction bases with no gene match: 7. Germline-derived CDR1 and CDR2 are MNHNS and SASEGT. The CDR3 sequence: CASGLAGTYEQYF. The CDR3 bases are TGTGCCTCGGGGCTAGCGGGGACCTACGAGCAGTACTTC.

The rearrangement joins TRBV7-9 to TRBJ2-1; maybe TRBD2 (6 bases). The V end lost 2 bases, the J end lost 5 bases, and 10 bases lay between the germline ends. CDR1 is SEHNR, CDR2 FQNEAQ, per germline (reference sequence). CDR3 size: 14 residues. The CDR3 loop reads CASSLRLENNEQFF. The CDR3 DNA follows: TGTGCCAGCAGCTTACGACTAGAAAACAATGAGCAGTTCTTC.

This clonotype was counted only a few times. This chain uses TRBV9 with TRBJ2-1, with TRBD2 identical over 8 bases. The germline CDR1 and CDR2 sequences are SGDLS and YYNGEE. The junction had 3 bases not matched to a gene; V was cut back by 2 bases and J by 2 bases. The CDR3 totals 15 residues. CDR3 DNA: TGTGCCAGCAGCGTTAAAGCGGGAGCCTACAATGAGCAGTTCTTC. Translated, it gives CASSVKAGAYNEQFF.

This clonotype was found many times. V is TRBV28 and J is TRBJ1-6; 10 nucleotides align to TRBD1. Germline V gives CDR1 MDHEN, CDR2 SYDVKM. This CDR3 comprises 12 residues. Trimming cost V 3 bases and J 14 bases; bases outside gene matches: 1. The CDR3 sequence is CASSLGTGALHF. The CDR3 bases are TGTGCCAGCAGTTTGGGGACAGGGGCCCTCCACTTT.

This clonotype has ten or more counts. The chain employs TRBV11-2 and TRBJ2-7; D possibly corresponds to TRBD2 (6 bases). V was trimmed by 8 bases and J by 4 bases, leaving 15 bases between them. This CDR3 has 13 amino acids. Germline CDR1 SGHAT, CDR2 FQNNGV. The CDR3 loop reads CASARAGIYEQYF. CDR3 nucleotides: TGTGCCAGCGCGAGGGCGGGGATTTACGAGCAGTACTTC.

The CDR3 DNA sequence: TGCAGCGTACGGGCGGGGACAGGGGACTATGGCTACACCTTC. Translation gives CSVRAGTGDYGYTF. The rearrangement joins TRBV29-1 to TRBJ1-2; TRBD1 matches at 10 bases. The junction had 7 bases not matched to a gene; V was cut back by 6 bases and J by 3 bases. This CDR3 contains 14 residues. From germline, CDR1 is SQVTM and CDR2 ANQGSEA.

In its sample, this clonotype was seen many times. The CDR3 DNA follows: TGTGCCAGCAGCCAATCGGGACAGGGCTACGAGCAGTACTTC. This encodes CASSQSGQGYEQYF. J is TRBJ2-7 and V is TRBV3-1, with 9 bases fitting TRBD1. This CDR3 spans 14 amino acids. CDR1 is LGHDT and CDR2 is YNNKEL in the germline V gene (reference sequence). The ends lost 2 bases at V and 3 bases at J; junction bases unmatched: 2.

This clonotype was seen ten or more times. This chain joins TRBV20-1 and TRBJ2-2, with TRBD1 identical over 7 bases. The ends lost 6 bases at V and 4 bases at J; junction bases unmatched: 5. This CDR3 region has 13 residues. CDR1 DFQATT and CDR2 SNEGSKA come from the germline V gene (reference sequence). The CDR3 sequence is CSALQGFTGELFF. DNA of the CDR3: TGCAGTGCCCTACAGGGGTTCACCGGGGAGCTGTTTTTT.

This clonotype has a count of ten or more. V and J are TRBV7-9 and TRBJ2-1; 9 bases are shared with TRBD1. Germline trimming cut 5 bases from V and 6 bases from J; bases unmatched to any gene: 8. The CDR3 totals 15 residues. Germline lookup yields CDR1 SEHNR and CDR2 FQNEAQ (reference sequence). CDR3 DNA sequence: TGTGCCAGCAGCCCACCGGGACAGGGAGGCAATGAGCAGTTCTTC. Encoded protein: CASSPPGQGGNEQFF. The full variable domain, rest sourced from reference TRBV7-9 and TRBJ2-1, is DTGVSQNPRHKITKRGQNVTFRCDPISEHNRLYWYRQTLGQGPEFLTYFQNEAQLEKSRLLSDRFSAERPKGSFSTLEIQRTEQGDSAMYLCASSPPGQGGNEQFFGPGTRLTVL.

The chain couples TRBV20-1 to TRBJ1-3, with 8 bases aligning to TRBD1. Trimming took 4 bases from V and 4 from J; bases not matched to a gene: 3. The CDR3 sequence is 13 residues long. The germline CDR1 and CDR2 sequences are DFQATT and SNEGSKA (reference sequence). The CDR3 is CSATTGEGNTIYF. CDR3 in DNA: TGCAGTGCTACGACAGGGGAAGGAAACACCATATATTTT.

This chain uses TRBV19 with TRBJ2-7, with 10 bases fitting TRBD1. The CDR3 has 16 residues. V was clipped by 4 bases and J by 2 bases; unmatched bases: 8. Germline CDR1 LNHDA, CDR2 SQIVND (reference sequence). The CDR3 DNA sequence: TGTGCCAGTAGTAGAGTCCCGGGACAGGGGACCTACGAGCAGTACTTC. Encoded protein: CASSRVPGQGTYEQYF. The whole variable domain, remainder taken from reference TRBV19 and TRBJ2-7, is DGGITQSPKYLFRKEGQNVTLSCEQNLNHDAMYWYRQDPGQGLRLIYYSQIVNDFQKGDIAEGYSVSREKKESFPLTVTSAQKNPTAFYLCASSRVPGQGTYEQYFGPGTRLTVT.

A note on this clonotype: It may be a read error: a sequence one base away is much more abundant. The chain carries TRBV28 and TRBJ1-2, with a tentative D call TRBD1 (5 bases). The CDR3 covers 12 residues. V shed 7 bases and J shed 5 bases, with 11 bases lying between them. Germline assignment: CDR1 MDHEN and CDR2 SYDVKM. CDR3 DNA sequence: TGTGCCAGCAATGTGACAGCGTATGGCTACACCTTC. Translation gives CASNVTAYGYTF.

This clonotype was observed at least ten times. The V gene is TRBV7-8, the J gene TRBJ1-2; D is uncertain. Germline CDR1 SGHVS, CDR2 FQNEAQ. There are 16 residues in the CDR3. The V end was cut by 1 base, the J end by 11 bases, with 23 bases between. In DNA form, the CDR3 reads TGTGCCAGCAGCTTAGAAGGCCGGGATACTCTCCTGAGTTACACCTTC. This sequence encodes CASSLEGRDTLLSYTF. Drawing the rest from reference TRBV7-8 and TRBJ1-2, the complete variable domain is GAGVSQSPRYKVAKRGQDVALRCDPISGHVSLFWYQQALGQGPEFLTYFQNEAQLDKSGLPSDRFFAERPEGSVSTLKIQRTQQEDSAVYLCASSLEGRDTLLSYTFGSGTRLTVV.

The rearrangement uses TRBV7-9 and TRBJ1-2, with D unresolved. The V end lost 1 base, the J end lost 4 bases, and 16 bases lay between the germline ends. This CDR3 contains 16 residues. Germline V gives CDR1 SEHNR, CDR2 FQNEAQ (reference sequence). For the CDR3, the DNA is TGTGCCAGCAGCTTAGGGGGTTCCGCGGCCCCCTATGGCTACACCTTC. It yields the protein CASSLGGSAAPYGYTF.

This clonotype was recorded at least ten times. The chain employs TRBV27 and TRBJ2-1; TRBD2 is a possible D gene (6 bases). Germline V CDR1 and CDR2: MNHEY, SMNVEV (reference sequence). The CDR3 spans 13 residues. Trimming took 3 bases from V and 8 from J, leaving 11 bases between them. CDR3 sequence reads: CASSLTRGDEQFF. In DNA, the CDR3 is TGTGCCAGCAGTTTGACTAGGGGCGATGAGCAGTTCTTC.

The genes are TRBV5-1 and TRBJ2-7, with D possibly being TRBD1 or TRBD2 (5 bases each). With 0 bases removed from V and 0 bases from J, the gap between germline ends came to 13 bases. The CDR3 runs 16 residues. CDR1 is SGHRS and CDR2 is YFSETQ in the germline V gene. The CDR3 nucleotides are TGCGCCAGCAGCTTGGAACCAACGGGGCTCTCCTACGAGCAGTACTTC. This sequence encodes CASSLEPTGLSYEQYF.

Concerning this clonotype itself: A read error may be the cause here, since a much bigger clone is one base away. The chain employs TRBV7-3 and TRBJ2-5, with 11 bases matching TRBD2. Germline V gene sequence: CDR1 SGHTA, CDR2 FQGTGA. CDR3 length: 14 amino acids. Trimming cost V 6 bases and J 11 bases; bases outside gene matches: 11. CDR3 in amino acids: CASRSGLADNEQYF. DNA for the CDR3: TGTGCCAGCAGATCGGGACTAGCGGACAATGAGCAGTACTTC.

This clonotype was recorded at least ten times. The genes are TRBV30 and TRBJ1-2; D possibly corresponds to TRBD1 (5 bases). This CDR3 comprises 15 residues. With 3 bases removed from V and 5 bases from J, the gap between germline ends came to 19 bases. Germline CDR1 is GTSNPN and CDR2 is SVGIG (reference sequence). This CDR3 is CAWRLRRGEGYGYTF. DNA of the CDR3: TGTGCCTGGAGGCTTAGACGGGGCGAAGGGTATGGCTACACCTTC.

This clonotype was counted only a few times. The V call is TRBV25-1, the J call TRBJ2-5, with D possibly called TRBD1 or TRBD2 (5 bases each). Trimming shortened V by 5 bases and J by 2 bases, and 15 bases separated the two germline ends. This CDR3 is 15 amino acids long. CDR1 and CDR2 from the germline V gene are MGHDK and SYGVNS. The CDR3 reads CASSNRDGEQETQYF. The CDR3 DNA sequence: TGTGCCAGCAGTAACCGGGACGGCGAGCAAGAGACCCAGTACTTC. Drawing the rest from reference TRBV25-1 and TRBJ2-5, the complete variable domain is EADIYQTPRYLVIGTGKKITLECSQTMGHDKMYWYQQDPGMELHLIHYSYGVNSTEKGDLSSESTVSRIRTEHFPLTLESARPSHTSQYLCASSNRDGEQETQYFGPGTRLLVL.

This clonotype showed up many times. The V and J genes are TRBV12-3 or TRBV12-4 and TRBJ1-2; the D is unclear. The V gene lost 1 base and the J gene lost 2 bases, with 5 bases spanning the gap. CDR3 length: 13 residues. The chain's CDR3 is CASSLVVNYGYTF. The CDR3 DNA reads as TGTGCCAGCAGTTTAGTTGTGAACTATGGCTACACCTTC.

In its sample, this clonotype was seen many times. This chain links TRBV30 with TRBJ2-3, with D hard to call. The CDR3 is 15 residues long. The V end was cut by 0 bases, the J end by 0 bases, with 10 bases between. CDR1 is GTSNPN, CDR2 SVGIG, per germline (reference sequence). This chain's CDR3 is CAWSVGRTSTDTQYF. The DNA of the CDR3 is TGTGCCTGGAGTGTAGGCCGAACTAGCACAGATACGCAGTATTTT.

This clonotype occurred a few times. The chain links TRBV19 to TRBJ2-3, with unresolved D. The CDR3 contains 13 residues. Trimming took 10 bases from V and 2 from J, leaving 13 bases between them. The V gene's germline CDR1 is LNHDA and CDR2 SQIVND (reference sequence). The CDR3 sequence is CATQTYSTDTQYF. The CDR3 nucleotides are TGTGCCACCCAGACATATTCCACAGATACGCAGTATTTT.